These 26 T cell receptor beta chains were sequenced from one sample in a study of T cell repertoires in cytomegalovirus infection (dated by TCRdb to about 2019). This sample was sequenced with an Illumina HiSeq 1500. The public reads were quality trimmed at Q25 with fastp and then assembled into clones with MiXCR by TCRdb, keeping productive beta chains. CDR3 protein sequences are deduplicated, and each keeps its most common genes and DNA. The sample records some 300,000 distinct CDR3 sequences, roughly an eighth of which are singletons. Roughly 9.7% of the sample is in the top ten clones. Sequencing was carried out using PBMCs. Receptor source: a human donor in good health (CMV status not recorded). Some clones in this sample may be carry-over from other donors' samples.

J is TRBJ1-3 and V is TRBV4-2, with D unclear. From germline, CDR1 is LGHNA and CDR2 YNFKEQ. This CDR3 has 17 amino acids. The V end was cut by 0 bases, the J end by 0 bases, with 12 bases between. CDR3 in amino acids: CASSQDQTRSSGNTIYF. Written as DNA, the CDR3 is TGTGCCAGCAGCCAAGATCAAACAAGGAGCTCTGGAAACACCATATATTTT.

This clonotype was found many times. V is TRBV20-1 and J is TRBJ1-2; no firm D call. CDR1 DFQATT and CDR2 SNEGSKA come from the germline V gene (reference sequence). V was clipped by 1 base and J by 3 bases, with 15 bases between them. This CDR3 has 15 amino acids. The CDR3 DNA follows: TGCAGTGCTAGAGTAAGGGTTCGGGCGGACTATGGCTACACCTTC. This codes for CSARVRVRADYGYTF.

The chain carries TRBV5-1 and TRBJ1-5; D remains unclear. The CDR3 loop spans 13 amino acids. V was clipped by 2 bases and J by 3 bases, with 6 bases between them. CDR1 and CDR2 from the germline V gene are SGHRS and YFSETQ. The CDR3 here is CASSFQPNQPQHF. The CDR3 coding sequence is TGCGCCAGCAGCTTCCAGCCCAATCAGCCCCAGCATTTT. Combining the CDR3 with reference TRBV5-1 and TRBJ1-5 gives the whole variable domain KAGVTQTPRYLIKTRGQQVTLSCSPISGHRSVSWYQQTPGQGLQFLFEYFSETQRNKGNFPGRFSGRQFSNSRSEMNVSTLELGDSALYLCASSFQPNQPQHFGDGTRLSIL.

The chain uses TRBV11-2 and TRBJ1-1; D is possibly TRBD1 (5 bases). Trimming took 5 bases from V and 5 from J, leaving 18 bases between them. Per germline, CDR1 SGHAT and CDR2 FQNNGV. The CDR3 has 15 residues. The CDR3, as DNA: TGTGCCAGCAGCCCCGGAGCGGGGGTTTGGACTGAAGCTTTCTTT. Its translation: CASSPGAGVWTEAFF.

Ten or more counts support this clonotype. This chain links TRBV27 with TRBJ2-5; D is unresolved. The germline V gene encodes CDR1 MNHEY and CDR2 SMNVEV (reference sequence). V was shortened by 4 bases and J by 5 bases, with 23 bases between the two germline ends. This CDR3 region has 17 residues. CDR3 bases: TGTGCCAGCAGTTCACTGGGCCGGAACGAGCTGGGTGAGACCCAGTACTTC. It encodes CASSSLGRNELGETQYF.

The rearrangement links TRBV6-1 to TRBJ2-6; 8 bases agree with TRBD1. CDR1 MNHNS and CDR2 SASEGT come from the germline V gene. The CDR3 totals 18 residues. The V gene end was trimmed by 5 bases and the J gene end by 1 base; junction bases not matched to a gene: 10. The CDR3 protein is CASSLTGGLMSGANVLTF. The CDR3 DNA is TGTGCCAGCAGTTTAACAGGGGGGCTTATGTCTGGGGCCAACGTCCTGACTTTC.

This chain links TRBV9 with TRBJ2-7; the match to TRBD2 covers 7 bases. Germline CDR1 reads SGDLS; CDR2 reads YYNGEE. Trimming took 0 bases from V and 4 from J; bases not matched to a gene: 4. This CDR3 contains 14 residues. DNA of the CDR3: TGTGCCAGCAGCGTAGCGGGAGGAAATTACGAGCAGTACTTC. Protein product: CASSVAGGNYEQYF. The entire variable domain, with the rest obtained from reference TRBV9 and TRBJ2-7, is as follows: DSGVTQTPKHLITATGQRVTLRCSPRSGDLSVYWYQQSLDQGLQFLIQYYNGEERAKGNILERFSAQQFPDLHSELNLSSLELGDSALYFCASSVAGGNYEQYFGPGTRLTVT.

In its sample, this clonotype was seen many times. V and J are TRBV6-2 or TRBV6-3 and TRBJ2-7, with 10 bases matching TRBD2. V was clipped by 4 bases and J by 2 bases; unmatched bases: 11. The CDR3 has 17 residues. The germline V gene has CDR1 MNHEY and CDR2 SVGEGT. CDR3 in amino acids: CASSSGLADLTPYEQYF. The CDR3 nucleotides are TGTGCCAGCAGTTCTGGACTAGCGGACCTAACACCCTACGAGCAGTACTTC.

This clonotype was counted ten times or more. The chain recombines TRBV6-1 with TRBJ2-6; a possible D gene is TRBD1 (5 bases). Germline CDR1 is MNHNS and CDR2 is SASEGT. This CDR3 contains 17 residues. Trimming left V 5 bases short and J 2 bases short, with 16 bases between. CDR3 coding DNA: TGTGCCAGCAGTTATTGGTCGCAGGGCGCTGGGGCCAACGTCCTGACTTTC. Protein product: CASSYWSQGAGANVLTF.

V is TRBV20-1 and J is TRBJ1-1; D uncertain. V lost 0 bases to trimming and J lost 11 bases, with 19 bases between them. The CDR3 extends over 14 amino acids. Per the germline V gene, CDR1 is DFQATT and CDR2 is SNEGSKA (reference sequence). In DNA, the CDR3 is TGCAGTGCTAGAGATACCAGAGAACAGCTCCGCGCTTTCTTT. Residues: CSARDTREQLRAFF.

The CDR3 reads CASSEVGKASPLHF. For the CDR3, the DNA is TGTGCCAGCAGTGAAGTGGGGAAGGCGTCACCCCTCCACTTT. The chain recombines TRBV2 with TRBJ1-6; D is unclear. Trimming took off 1 base at V and 10 bases at J, with 11 bases between the two ends. Germline CDR1 SNHLY, CDR2 FYNNEI. This CDR3 comprises 14 residues. Using reference TRBV2 and TRBJ1-6 for the parts outside the CDR3, the full variable domain is EPEVTQTPSHQVTQMGQEVILRCVPISNHLYFYWYRQILGQKVEFLVSFYNNEISEKSEIFDDQFSVERPDGSNFTLKIRSTKLEDSAMYFCASSEVGKASPLHFGNGTRLTVT.

J is TRBJ2-3 and V is TRBV27; 8 positions agree with TRBD2. Germline trimming cut 5 bases from V and 4 bases from J; bases unmatched to any gene: 8. In germline, CDR1 is MNHEY, CDR2 SMNVEV (reference sequence). The CDR3 is 15 residues long. CDR3: CASSPGGRWADTQYF. CDR3 nucleotide sequence: TGTGCCAGCAGTCCTGGCGGGAGGTGGGCAGATACGCAGTATTTT.

This clonotype showed up many times. The rearrangement links TRBV28 to TRBJ2-2; D is possibly TRBD1 (5 bases). This CDR3 has 14 amino acids. Looked up from germline, CDR1 is MDHEN and CDR2 is SYDVKM. The V gene lost 9 bases and the J gene lost 4 bases, with 15 bases spanning the gap. CDR3 nucleotides: TGTGCCAGTAAAGGACAAGGGATCACCGGGGAGCTGTTTTTT. It yields the protein CASKGQGITGELFF.

The V call is TRBV27, the J call TRBJ2-3; D possibly corresponds to TRBD2 (5 bases). The CDR3 has 18 residues. Trimming cost V 2 bases and J 3 bases, with 21 bases left between them. Germline CDR1 MNHEY, CDR2 SMNVEV (reference sequence). The CDR3 DNA reads as TGTGCCAGCAGTTTAATCGGCCGGGGTAGGGAGCCGACAGATACGCAGTATTTT. Translation: CASSLIGRGREPTDTQYF.

This clonotype has just a few counts. The chain is built from TRBV28 and TRBJ2-3, with 11 positions matching TRBD2. V lost 5 bases to trimming and J lost 0 bases; unmatched junction nucleotides: 10. Germline CDR1 reads MDHEN; CDR2 reads SYDVKM. The CDR3 runs to 18 residues. In DNA form, the CDR3 reads TGTGCCAGCAGTCACGCGGGACTAGCGGCCGCTAGCACAGATACGCAGTATTTT. This sequence encodes CASSHAGLAAASTDTQYF.

The chain combines TRBV10-2 with TRBJ2-5, with 7 bases matching TRBD1. Germline CDR1 is WSHSY and CDR2 is SAAADI. The CDR3 spans 15 residues. V trimming: 3 bases; J trimming: 5 bases; junction bases outside the gene matches: 9. CDR3 in DNA: TGCGCCAGCAGTGAAGTTGAGGGGGCGTGGGAGACCCAGTACTTC. This codes for CASSEVEGAWETQYF.

In its sample, this clonotype was seen many times. Written as DNA, the CDR3 is TGTGCCAGCAGCCAAAGGACAGGGGAGAACACCGGGGAGCTGTTTTTT. It is translated as CASSQRTGENTGELFF. This chain uses TRBV5-4 with TRBJ2-2; 9 bases fit TRBD1. The V gene's germline CDR1 is SGHNT and CDR2 YYREEE (reference sequence). This CDR3 comprises 16 residues. V was clipped by 4 bases and J by 1 base; unmatched bases: 5.

This clonotype was seen repeatedly, ten times or more. The rearrangement links TRBV7-3 to TRBJ2-1; D remains unclear. The germline gives CDR1 SGHTA, CDR2 FQGTGA. With 1 base removed from V and 4 bases from J, the gap between germline ends came to 5 bases. This CDR3 region has 13 residues. CDR3 residues: CASSLIPYNEQFF. The CDR3 region has the DNA TGTGCCAGCAGCTTAATCCCGTACAATGAGCAGTTCTTC.

The J gene is TRBJ2-7, the V gene TRBV19; tentatively, D is TRBD2 (5 bases). This CDR3 region has 15 residues. Germline V gives CDR1 LNHDA, CDR2 SQIVND (reference sequence). V dropped 0 bases and J dropped 3 bases, with 12 bases sitting between them. The CDR3 protein is CASSIDRWRSYEQYF. The CDR3 coding sequence is TGTGCCAGTAGTATAGATCGATGGAGGAGCTACGAGCAGTACTTC.

The sample holds one count of this clonotype. This may be a read error: a much more frequent sequence differs by one nucleotide. This chain uses TRBV5-5 with TRBJ2-1; D is possibly TRBD2 (6 bases). Germline V gene sequence: CDR1 SGHKS, CDR2 YYEKEE (reference sequence). The CDR3 spans 15 residues. The CDR3 sequence: CTSSQEGTSDNEQFF. CDR3 nucleotide sequence: TGTACCAGCAGCCAGGAGGGGACTTCGGACAATGAGCAGTTCTTC.

The chain is built from TRBV6-1 and TRBJ2-1; 9 nucleotides agree with TRBD2. The germline gives CDR1 MNHNS, CDR2 SASEGT. V shed 5 bases, J shed 0 bases, and the junction held 5 bases outside the gene matches. This CDR3 has 16 residues. The CDR3 protein is CASSSISGSSYNEQFF. The CDR3 coding sequence is TGTGCCAGCAGTTCGATTAGCGGGAGCTCCTACAATGAGCAGTTCTTC.

This clonotype occurred once. The rearrangement joins TRBV2 to TRBJ2-1, with D perhaps matching TRBD2 (7 bases). The CDR3 has 17 residues. Germline CDR1 SNHLY, CDR2 FYNNEI. The ends were cut back, 4 bases at V and 6 bases at J, with 22 bases in the middle. CDR3 sequence: CASSGDGGGLVRNEQFF. The CDR3 bases are TGTGCCAGCAGTGGGGATGGGGGGGGCCTCGTTCGCAATGAGCAGTTCTTC.

The chain links TRBV10-3 to TRBJ2-7; no reliable D call. The CDR3 length is 13 residues. Deletions cut 6 bases from V and 4 bases from J, with 13 bases between. Germline values: CDR1 ENHRY, CDR2 SYGVKD. CDR3 amino acids: CAIRDKVSYEQYF. The CDR3 DNA reads as TGTGCCATCAGAGACAAGGTCTCTTACGAGCAGTACTTC.

There are many counts of this clonotype. The chain is built from TRBV7-8 and TRBJ2-7, with D tentatively TRBD1 (5 bases). From germline, CDR1 is SGHVS and CDR2 FQNEAQ. Trimming cost V 4 bases and J 6 bases, with 16 bases left between them. The CDR3 covers 14 residues. CDR3 amino acids: CASSSQGILREQYF. CDR3 nucleotides: TGTGCCAGCAGCTCGCAGGGAATTCTTCGCGAGCAGTACTTC.

This chain connects TRBV6-5 to TRBJ2-2, with 9 bases aligning to TRBD2. The CDR3 covers 14 residues. The germline CDR1 and CDR2 sequences are MNHEY and SVGAGI. Losses at the gene ends were 5 bases for V and 7 bases for J; bases not matched to a gene: 5. CDR3 DNA sequence: TGTGCCAGCAGTACTAGCGGGTTGGGCGGGGAGCTGTTTTTT. It translates to CASSTSGLGGELFF.

This chain uses TRBV29-1 with TRBJ1-1; 9 nucleotides agree with TRBD1. Germline assignment: CDR1 SQVTM and CDR2 ANQGSEA. J gave up 11 bases and V 4 bases, and 14 bases lay outside the gene matches. This CDR3 comprises 14 residues. The CDR3, as DNA: TGCAGCGTTGGGGGGGGGGGACAGGGAATCTCGGCTTTCTTT. Amino acid sequence: CSVGGGGQGISAFF.